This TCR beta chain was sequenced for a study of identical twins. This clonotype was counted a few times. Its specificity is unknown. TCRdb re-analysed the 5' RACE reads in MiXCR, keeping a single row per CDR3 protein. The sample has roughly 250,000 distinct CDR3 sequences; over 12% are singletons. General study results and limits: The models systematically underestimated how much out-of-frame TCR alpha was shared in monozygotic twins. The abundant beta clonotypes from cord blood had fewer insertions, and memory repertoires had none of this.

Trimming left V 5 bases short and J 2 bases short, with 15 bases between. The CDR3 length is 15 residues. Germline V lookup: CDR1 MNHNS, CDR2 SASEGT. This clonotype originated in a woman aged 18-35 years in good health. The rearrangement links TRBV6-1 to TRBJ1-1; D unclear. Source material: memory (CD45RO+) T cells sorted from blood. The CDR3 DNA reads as TGTGCCAGCAGTCCCCGAACAGCAATCAACACTGAAGCTTTCTTT. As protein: CASSPRTAINTEAFF.